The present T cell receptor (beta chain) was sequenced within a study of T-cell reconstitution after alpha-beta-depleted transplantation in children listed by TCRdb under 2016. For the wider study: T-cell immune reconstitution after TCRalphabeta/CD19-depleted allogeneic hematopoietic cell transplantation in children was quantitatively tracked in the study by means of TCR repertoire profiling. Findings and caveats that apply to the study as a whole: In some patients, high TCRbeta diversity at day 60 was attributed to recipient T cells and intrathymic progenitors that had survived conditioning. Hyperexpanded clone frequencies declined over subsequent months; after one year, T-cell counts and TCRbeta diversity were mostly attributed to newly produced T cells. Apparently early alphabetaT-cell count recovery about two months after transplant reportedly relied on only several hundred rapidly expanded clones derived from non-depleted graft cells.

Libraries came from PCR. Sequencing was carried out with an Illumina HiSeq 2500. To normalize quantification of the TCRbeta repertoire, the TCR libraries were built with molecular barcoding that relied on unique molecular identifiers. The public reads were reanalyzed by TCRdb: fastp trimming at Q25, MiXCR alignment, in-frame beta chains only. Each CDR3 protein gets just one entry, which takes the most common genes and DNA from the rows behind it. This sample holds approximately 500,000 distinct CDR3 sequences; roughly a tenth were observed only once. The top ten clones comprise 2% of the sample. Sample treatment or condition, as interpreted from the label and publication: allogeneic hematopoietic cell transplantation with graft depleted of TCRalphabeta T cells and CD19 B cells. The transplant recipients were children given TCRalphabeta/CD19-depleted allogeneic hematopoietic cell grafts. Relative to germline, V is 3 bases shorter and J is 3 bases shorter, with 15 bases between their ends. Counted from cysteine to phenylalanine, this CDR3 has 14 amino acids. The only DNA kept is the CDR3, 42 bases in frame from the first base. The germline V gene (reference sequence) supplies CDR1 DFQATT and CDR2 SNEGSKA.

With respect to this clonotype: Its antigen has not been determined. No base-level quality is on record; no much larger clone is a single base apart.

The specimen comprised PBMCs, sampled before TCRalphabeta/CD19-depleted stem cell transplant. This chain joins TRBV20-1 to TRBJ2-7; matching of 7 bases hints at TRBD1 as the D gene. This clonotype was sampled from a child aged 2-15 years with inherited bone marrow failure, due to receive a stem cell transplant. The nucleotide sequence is TGCAGTGCTAGCCCACGACAGGGAGGCTACGAGCAGTACTTC. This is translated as CSASPRQGGYEQYF.